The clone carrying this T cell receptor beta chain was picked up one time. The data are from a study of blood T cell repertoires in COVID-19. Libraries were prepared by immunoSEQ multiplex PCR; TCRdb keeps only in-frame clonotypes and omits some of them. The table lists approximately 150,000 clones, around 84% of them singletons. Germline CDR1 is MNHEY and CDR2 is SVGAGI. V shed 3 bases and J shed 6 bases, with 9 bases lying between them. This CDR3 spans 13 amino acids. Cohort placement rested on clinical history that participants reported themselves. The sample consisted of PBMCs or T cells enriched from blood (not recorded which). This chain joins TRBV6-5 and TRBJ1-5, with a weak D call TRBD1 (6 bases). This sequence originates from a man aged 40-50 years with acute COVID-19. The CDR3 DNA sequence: TGTGCCAGCAGTTATTCCAGGGGTCAGCCCCAGCATTTT. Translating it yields CASSYSRGQPQHF.